This T cell receptor beta chain was documented in a study of monozygotic twins with inflammatory bowel disease. As to this clonotype: Its antigen remains unidentified.

Eight cDNA synthesis reactions were run for every sample. TCRdb re-called the 5' RACE reads; every CDR3 protein appears as one record, without DNA. This sample's table has 300,000 to 400,000 distinct CDR3 sequences. CDR1 and CDR2 (germline): DFQATT, SNEGSKA (reference sequence). The CDR3 consists of 11 residues. General study findings and limits: Backing was not found for a single strong signal or clonotype associated with IBD. Extra variability in the repertoires of patients may have come from differing immunosuppressive treatments.

The source is a human donor with ulcerative colitis or Crohn's disease, or a healthy co-twin of an affected twin (not recorded which). The chain combines TRBV20-1 with TRBJ1-2; as DNA is missing, the TRBD1 call by TCRdb cannot be tested. The specimen sequenced was blood. CDR3 region: CSASQGRGYTF.